A selection of T cell receptor beta chains follows, all from one sample in a study of blood T cell repertoires in COVID-19. Some clones are missing from TCRdb's copy, which holds only in-frame ones; the method was immunoSEQ multiplex PCR. Counted here are under 200,000 clones, around four fifths occurring once; the ten biggest clones make up about 14%. Specimen: peripheral blood. These receptors all stem from a woman between 65 and 79 years old with COVID-19, enrolled during active disease. Both conserved end residues are part of each CDR3. The D gene is left open where the match is weak. Clone size is shown for a subset of rows, as once, few, many or a class of expanded clone.

V: TRBV15
D: -
size: -
J: TRBJ2-1
DNA: TGTGCCACCAGCAGGGACGTACAGGCCAATGAGCAGTTCTTC
CDR3: CATSRDVQANEQFF

V: TRBV6-2/TRBV6-3
D: TRBD1
size: -
J: TRBJ1-1
DNA: TGTGCCAGCAGTCGGACAGGGAGAACTGAAGCTTTCTTT
CDR3: CASSRTGRTEAFF

V: TRBV7-8
D: TRBD2
size: -
J: TRBJ2-3
DNA: TGTGCCAGCACAGGACTAGCGGGGACCACAGATACGCAGTATTTT
CDR3: CASTGLAGTTDTQYF

V: TRBV5-4
D: TRBD1
size: -
J: TRBJ1-1
DNA: TGTGCCAGCGGGACGGGGACAGGACGACCGATGAACACTGAAGCTTTCTTT
CDR3: CASGTGTGRPMNTEAFF

V: TRBV5-1
D: TRBD2
size: -
J: TRBJ2-1
DNA: TGCGCCAGCAGCGACCCCGGAGGGAGGGCGGAGCAGTTCTTC
CDR3: CASSDPGGRAEQFF

V: TRBV28
D: -
size: -
J: TRBJ1-2
DNA: TGTGCCAGCAGTCCGCCAACAGATAACTATGGCTACACCTTC
CDR3: CASSPPTDNYGYTF

V: TRBV6-5
D: TRBD1
size: -
J: TRBJ1-1
DNA: TGTGCCAGCAGTTTACAGGGGGCGAGGCCTAAAGAAGCTTTCTTT
CDR3: CASSLQGARPKEAFF

V: TRBV6-2/TRBV6-3
D: TRBD2
size: -
J: TRBJ2-1
DNA: TGTGCCAGCAGCCCCCCTTTTGAGCGGGGGGGCGCTGAGCAGTTCTTC
CDR3: CASSPPFERGGAEQFF

V: TRBV2
D: -
size: -
J: TRBJ2-2
DNA: TGTGCCAGCAGTGACGGCGGGACCGGGGAGCTGTTTTTT
CDR3: CASSDGGTGELFF

V: TRBV6-5
D: TRBD1
size: -
J: TRBJ2-7
DNA: TGTGCCAGCATCACAAGGGACAGGGGGCTTGGGGAGCAGTACTTC
CDR3: CASITRDRGLGEQYF

V: TRBV5-4
D: TRBD1
size: -
J: TRBJ2-6
DNA: TGTGCCAGCAGCGCTCTGACAGGGCCGCCTGTCTCTGGGGCCAACGTCCTGACTTTC
CDR3: CASSALTGPPVSGANVLTF

V: TRBV30
D: -
size: -
J: TRBJ1-4
DNA: TGTGCCTGGAGTGTACCCAGGCTCTCTAATGAAAAACTGTTTTTT
CDR3: CAWSVPRLSNEKLFF

V: TRBV6-5
D: -
size: -
J: TRBJ1-1
DNA: TGTGCCAGCAGTCCCCACGGGGGGAGCACTGAAGCTTTCTTT
CDR3: CASSPHGGSTEAFF

V: TRBV7-6
D: -
size: -
J: TRBJ1-3
DNA: TGTGCCAGCAGCCCCGTTTGGGGAGATTCTGGAAACACCATATATTTT
CDR3: CASSPVWGDSGNTIYF

V: TRBV9
D: -
size: -
J: TRBJ1-2
DNA: TGTGCCAGCAGCCTACAGGGCTATGGCTACACCTTC
CDR3: CASSLQGYGYTF

V: TRBV30
D: -
size: -
J: TRBJ1-2
DNA: TGTGCCTGGAGTTCGGACAGATATAACTATGGCTACACCTTC
CDR3: CAWSSDRYNYGYTF

V: TRBV29-1
D: TRBD1
size: -
J: TRBJ1-1
DNA: TGCAGCGTTGACGGCGGGACAGGGGGCACTGAAGCTTTCTTT
CDR3: CSVDGGTGGTEAFF

V: TRBV3-1/TRBV3-2
D: TRBD1
size: -
J: TRBJ2-7
DNA: TGTGCCAGCAGCCGGGGGACAGCCTACGAGCAGTACTTC
CDR3: CASSRGTAYEQYF

V: TRBV28
D: TRBD1
size: -
J: TRBJ2-2
DNA: TGTGCCAGCACCATCGGACAGGGACCTCTTCGGGAGCTGTTTTTT
CDR3: CASTIGQGPLRELFF

V: TRBV24-1
D: -
size: -
J: TRBJ1-3
DNA: TGTGCCACCAGTGAAGGGGCCCGCTCTGGAAACACCATATATTTT
CDR3: CATSEGARSGNTIYF

V: TRBV19
D: TRBD1
size: few
J: TRBJ1-2
DNA: TGTGCCAGTAGTACCACAGGGGTAGTGACTTTGGACACCTTC
CDR3: CASSTTGVVTLDTF

V: TRBV19
D: -
size: few
J: TRBJ2-2
DNA: TGTGCCAGCCAGGGCCTAGCGAACACCGGGGAGCTGTTTTTT
CDR3: CASQGLANTGELFF

V: TRBV5-4
D: TRBD2
size: -
J: TRBJ2-1
DNA: TGTGCCAGCAGCTTAGGGACTAGAGGCGGCAATGAGCAGTTCTTC
CDR3: CASSLGTRGGNEQFF

V: TRBV20-1
D: TRBD1
size: once
J: TRBJ1-1
DNA: TGCAGTGCTAGTCCGACAGGGGGAAAGGGTGAAGCTTTCTTT
CDR3: CSASPTGGKGEAFF

V: TRBV3-1/TRBV3-2
D: -
size: -
J: TRBJ2-7
DNA: TGTGCCAGCAGCCAATGGGGAGCGGCCGAGCAGTACTTC
CDR3: CASSQWGAAEQYF

V: TRBV6-4
D: TRBD1
size: -
J: TRBJ1-6
DNA: TGTGCCAGCAGTGACCAAATAAGGGACAGGGGGAAGTATTCACCCCTCCACTTT
CDR3: CASSDQIRDRGKYSPLHF